The clone carrying this T cell receptor (beta chain) was detected a few times. What it binds is unknown. RNA transcripts provided the source from which TCR beta CDR3 regions were amplified. The HTBI primer set served for first-round RT-PCR of the TCR CDR3. Using its own MiXCR run on the multiplex PCR reads, TCRdb lists one record per CDR3 protein. The sample records about 530,000 distinct CDR3 sequences, under 20% being singletons. Uncontrolled infection, other autoimmune disease, pregnancy and lactation each barred patients from inclusion. Extraction of PBMCs used 8 to 10 ml of fresh peripheral blood. The sample belongs to a study of T cells in Graves' hyperthyroidism and ophthalmopathy. Study-level information: Any treatment followed the collection of peripheral blood at initial diagnosis. Study-level points and caveats: Before onset, by a median of approximately 6.2 months, the model predicted ophthalmopathy.

Germline V gives CDR1 MDHEN, CDR2 SYDVKM. This CDR3 has 14 residues. V lost 7 bases and J lost 4, with 16 bases in between. The TCR was taken from a woman aged 18-35 years with Graves' ophthalmopathy. Sequenced material: blood. The chain is built from TRBV28 and TRBJ1-2; D gene unclear. CDR3 sequence: CASNPTRTLYGYTF. The CDR3 DNA reads as TGTGCCAGCAACCCGACACGAACCCTCTATGGCTACACCTTC.